This T cell receptor (beta chain) was obtained from a study of T cell clonality in common variable immunodeficiency. Study observations and caveats: Fewer deletions and N-nucleotide insertions were reportedly seen in common variable immunodeficiency TCR beta sequences.

The data were produced by immunoSEQ multiplex PCR, yet TCRdb's version contains in-frame clones alone and is incomplete. The sample gives about 52,000 clones, none seen only once, and the top ten clones hold 1.8%. This clone occurred many times. Its antigen is undetermined. The sequence runs out 3 residues before the end of the CDR3; the remainder is reconstructed from the germline J gene. In germline, CDR1 is SGHAT, CDR2 FQNNGV. Between the trimmed V and J ends, which lost 2 bases and 4 bases, there was a span of 8 bases. The CDR3 sequence is 13 residues long. The receptor was derived from a person aged 18 to 75 in good health. The rearrangement links TRBV11-2 to TRBJ1-2; weak D call: TRBD1 (6 bases). The specimen sequenced was peripheral blood mononuclear cells. CDR3 in amino acids: CASSLLGGYGYTF. The CDR3 DNA, read in part, is TGTGCCAGCAGCTTATTAGGGGGCTATGGC. Combining the CDR3 with reference TRBV11-2 and TRBJ1-2 gives the whole variable domain EAGVAQSPRYKIIEKRQSVAFWCNPISGHATLYWYQQILGQGPKLLIQFQNNGVVDDSQLPKDRFSAERLKGVDSTLKIQPAKLEDSAVYLCASSLLGGYGYTFGSGTRLTVV.